A selection of T cell receptor beta chains follows, all from one sample in a study of regulatory T cells in long-lasting Graves disease. TCRdb passed the multiplex PCR reads through MiXCR, listing each CDR3 protein once. The sample shows about 560,000 distinct CDR3 sequences, around 15% of them seen only once. This sample was also put to use in a study of T cells in Graves' hyperthyroidism and ophthalmopathy.

The source material was peripheral blood mononuclear cells (PBMCs), sampled at new diagnosis, from a patient treated with antithyroid drugs. The source of these receptors is a man between 18 and 35 years old with Graves disease. CDR3s include the opening cysteine and the closing phenylalanine or tryptophan. The order of the fields is CDR3 protein, clone size, CDR3 length, V gene, J gene. Some rows mark clone size as missing; the rest say once, few, many or name a class of expanded clone.

CDR3aa: CASSLGPLDEQFF
abundance: many
len: 13
v_gene: TRBV5-1
j_gene: TRBJ2-1

CDR3aa: CASSILDRRANTEAFF
abundance: once
len: 16
v_gene: TRBV19
j_gene: TRBJ1-1

CDR3aa: CASGFSTDLTDTQYF
abundance: many
len: 15
v_gene: TRBV12-5
j_gene: TRBJ2-3

CDR3aa: CASSQSKSSNQPQHF
abundance: many
len: 15
v_gene: TRBV18
j_gene: TRBJ1-5

CDR3aa: CASSAHGPLRMRGENIQYF
abundance: few
len: 19
v_gene: TRBV2
j_gene: TRBJ2-4

CDR3aa: CASSFETGELFF
abundance: many
len: 12
v_gene: TRBV12-3/TRBV12-4
j_gene: TRBJ2-2

CDR3aa: CASSPVGTTQETQYF
abundance: many
len: 15
v_gene: TRBV18
j_gene: TRBJ2-5

CDR3aa: CAWSARGRGHYSNQPQHF
abundance: .
len: 18
v_gene: TRBV30
j_gene: TRBJ1-5

CDR3aa: CASTRVFRGLQETQYF
abundance: many
len: 16
v_gene: TRBV2
j_gene: TRBJ2-5

CDR3aa: CAISVPGQGSYEQYF
abundance: few
len: 15
v_gene: TRBV10-3
j_gene: TRBJ2-7